This TCR beta chain was recovered during a study of blood T cell repertoires in COVID-19 (dated by TCRdb to 2018 to 2020). Regarding the complete study: Samples from collaborators originated in the United States, Italy and Spain and spanned both the acute and convalescent phases of COVID-19. The repertoires were released in a freely available public database intended as a resource for research on the immune response to SARS-CoV-2. Where available, HLA class I and class II types were obtained from metadata supplied by the sample provider rather than from assay-based typing. The prospective study material was composed of cDNA or gDNA derived from T cells, B-cell-depleted T cells, or PBMCs. The dataset comprised deeply sampled blood TCRbeta repertoires from subjects exposed to, actively infected with, or recovered from COVID-19. Sample metadata almost always included a de-identified subject ID, COVID-19 status, age in years and sex. Samples came from the ongoing ImmuneRACE study (first 160 participants) plus 1,254 subjects from 6 global collaborators. Results and caveats for the whole study, not just this receptor: The quantity of clinical and demographic metadata differed by source and by participant and was supplied without curation.

Per the germline V gene, MDHEN is the CDR1 and SYDVKM is the CDR2. V was cut back by 6 bases and J by 7 bases, leaving a gap of 25 bases between them. The CDR3 numbers 16 residues from cysteine through phenylalanine. Only the CDR3 region is kept as DNA, spanning 48 bases read in frame from base 1. Each collaborating institution followed its own protocols to collect whole blood in K2EDTA tubes. For TCRbeta analysis, collaborators shipped samples as frozen whole blood, isolated PBMCs, or DNA extracted from either of those sample types. Of note for this clone: Its antigen target is currently unknown. Base qualities were left out, and no much larger clone turns up one base away.

The immunoSEQ Assay, a bias-controlled multiplex PCR, was used to amplify TCRbeta CDR3 regions from genomic DNA. Under the source paper's analysis protocol: The number of nucleated cells in each sample was estimated by amplification of reference gene primers within the assay. Sequence reads were collapsed and filtered to measure the absolute abundance of every unique TCRbeta CDR3 rearrangement. Productive Simpson clonality was computed per sample as the square root of Simpson's diversity index over productive rearrangements. Held by TCRdb, this immuneACCESS table contains in-frame sequences only and omits some clones. Under half of the omission traces to an unresolved V gene where checked; the cause of the rest is unknown. That table is the source of V, J and clone size, and D and trimming were worked out from the DNA. For this sample there are approximately 200,000 clones; 75% to 90% appear just once. The top ten clones comprise approximately 1% of the sample.

This TCR was sampled from a man aged 25 to 40 with acute or convalescent COVID-19. Sequencing was carried out using peripheral blood. The sequence joins TRBV28 to TRBJ2-7, with the D gene call left open. The sequence in DNA is TGTGCCAGCAGCCCCCCCCCTACAAGTCCAACCAGGGAGCAGTACTTC. Its translation is CASSPPPTSPTREQYF.